This T cell receptor (beta chain) came from a study of blood T cell repertoires in COVID-19. Study information: The analysed material was cDNA or gDNA that came from T cells, B-cell-depleted T cells, or PBMCs.

This CDR3 spans 15 amino acids. The V end lost 4 bases, the J end lost 0 bases, and 12 bases lay between the germline ends. The germline gives CDR1 KGHDR, CDR2 SFDVKD. Original methodology: It was from reference gene primer amplification that nucleated cell counts were estimated. Assay used: immunoSEQ multiplex PCR; TCRdb lists only in-frame clones, some missing. V, J and clone size are taken as reported in that table, and D and trimming were inferred from the DNA itself. The sample has 200,000 to 300,000 clones, nearly 90% seen once; the top ten hold 0.7%. The chain has TRBV24-1 and TRBJ2-7; D uncertain. This TCR was sampled from a human donor in a cohort sampled during active COVID-19. Sample: peripheral blood. Written as DNA, the CDR3 is TGTGCCACCAGTGACCGACATGCGAGCTCCTACGAGCAGTACTTC. Translation: CATSDRHASSYEQYF.